These 31 T cell receptor beta chains came from one sample sequenced in a study of blood T cell repertoires in COVID-19. Using immunoSEQ multiplex PCR, the repertoire was profiled, and TCRdb retains in-frame clones only, with some absent. The sample shows under 20,000 clones, 75% to 85% of them seen only once. Sample: peripheral blood. The receptors shown here come from a man older than 75 with acute or convalescent COVID-19.

The chain carries TRBV7-2 and TRBJ2-3; D gene unclear. CDR1 is SGHTA and CDR2 is FQGNSA in the germline V gene. Trimming removed 2 bases at V and 4 bases at J, with 7 bases between. This CDR3 has 13 residues. The CDR3 is CASSLWRSDTQYF. Here the CDR3 DNA reads TGTGCCAGCAGCTTATGGCGGTCAGATACGCAGTATTTT. Drawing the rest from reference TRBV7-2 and TRBJ2-3, the complete variable domain is GAGVSQSPSNKVTEKGKDVELRCDPISGHTALYWYRQSLGQGLEFLIYFQGNSAPDKSGLPSDRFSAERTGGSVSTLTIQRTQQEDSAVYLCASSLWRSDTQYFGPGTRLTVL.

This chain links TRBV4-3 with TRBJ2-6; 9 bases align to TRBD1. CDR1 is LGHNA, CDR2 YSLEER, per germline. CDR3 size: 18 residues. Losses at the gene ends were 4 bases for V and 3 bases for J; bases not matched to a gene: 10. The CDR3: CASSREQGASFGANVLTF. CDR3 nucleotide sequence: TGCGCCAGCAGCCGCGAACAGGGGGCTTCTTTTGGGGCCAACGTCCTGACTTTC.

This clone was seen a single time. The rearrangement uses TRBV24-1 and TRBJ1-2, with D possibly matching TRBD1 (5 bases). Germline lookup yields CDR1 KGHDR and CDR2 SFDVKD. This CDR3 spans 13 amino acids. The germline V and J ends were trimmed by 4 bases and 6 bases, with 11 bases remaining between them. This chain's CDR3 is CATSDLDSHGYTF. The CDR3 coding sequence is TGTGCCACCAGTGACCTCGACAGCCATGGCTACACCTTC.

V and J are TRBV5-1 and TRBJ1-4; D might be TRBD1 (5 bases). The CDR3 covers 18 residues. Germline V gives CDR1 SGHRS, CDR2 YFSETQ. The V gene lost 0 bases and the J gene lost 0 bases, with 15 bases spanning the gap. DNA of the CDR3: TGCGCCAGCAGCTTGGGCGGGACGCCACCATCAACTAATGAAAAACTGTTTTTT. Encoded protein: CASSLGGTPPSTNEKLFF. Supplemented by reference TRBV5-1 and TRBJ1-4, the full variable domain reads KAGVTQTPRYLIKTRGQQVTLSCSPISGHRSVSWYQQTPGQGLQFLFEYFSETQRNKGNFPGRFSGRQFSNSRSEMNVSTLELGDSALYLCASSLGGTPPSTNEKLFFGSGTQLSVL.

Worth noting for this clone: The same CDR3 also results from other DNA sequences found in this sample. The chain uses TRBV7-2 and TRBJ2-2, with 14 positions matching TRBD2. Trimming cost V 5 bases and J 1 base; bases outside gene matches: 3. Germline V gene sequence: CDR1 SGHTA, CDR2 FQGNSA. This CDR3 spans 17 amino acids. The DNA for the CDR3 is TGTGCCAGCAGCCTCGGACTAGCGGGGGGGAACACCGGGGAGCTGTTTTTT. Protein sequence: CASSLGLAGGNTGELFF.

The chain recombines TRBV3-1 (or the pseudogene TRBV3-2) with TRBJ1-3; no reliable D call. CDR3 length: 12 residues. V lost 2 bases and J 4 bases, leaving 3 bases between the germline ends. The V gene's germline CDR1 is LGHDT and CDR2 YNNKEL (reference sequence). The CDR3 is CASSQSGNTIYF. In nucleotides, the CDR3 is TGTGCCAGCAGCCAAAGCGGAAACACCATATATTTT.

The chain uses TRBV5-5 and TRBJ1-4, with 7 nucleotides matching TRBD1. The CDR3 covers 16 residues. CDR1 and CDR2 from the germline V gene are SGHKS and YYEKEE (reference sequence). Losses at the gene ends were 1 base for V and 8 bases for J; bases not matched to a gene: 11. The CDR3: CASSLLQGQGEEKLFF. CDR3 DNA sequence: TGTGCCAGCAGCTTGTTGCAGGGGCAGGGGGAGGAAAAACTGTTTTTT.

The CDR3 loop reads CASSRGGAMEGSLGYGYTF. CDR3 sequence (DNA): TGTGCCAGCAGCCGCGGGGGGGCCATGGAGGGGAGCTTGGGATATGGCTACACCTTC. The chain uses TRBV7-9 and TRBJ1-2, with D possibly being TRBD1 (6 bases). Trimming removed 5 bases from V and 5 bases from J, with 30 bases in between. Germline V gene data show CDR1 as SEHNR and CDR2 as FQNEAQ (reference sequence). The CDR3 length is 19 residues.

CDR3 DNA: TGTGCCAGCAGTGACCAGGGAATGAACACTGAAGCTTTCTTT. Protein sequence: CASSDQGMNTEAFF. This sequence joins TRBV2 and TRBJ1-1; maybe TRBD1 (5 bases). The germline gives CDR1 SNHLY, CDR2 FYNNEI. Trimming shortened V by 3 bases and J by 0 bases, and 8 bases separated the two germline ends. CDR3 length: 14 residues.

The DNA for the CDR3 is TGTGCCAGCAGCTTAGACAGAGCCTCTGGAAACACCATATATTTT. Its protein is CASSLDRASGNTIYF. The J gene is TRBJ1-3, the V gene TRBV7-2; D uncertain. Germline-derived CDR1 and CDR2 are SGHTA and FQGNSA. The CDR3 is 15 residues long. Trimming stripped 1 base from V and 0 bases from J, with 7 bases between.

In DNA, the CDR3 is TGTGCCAGCTCACCTCAGGAGGCCAACTATGGCTACACCTTC. Its protein product is CASSPQEANYGYTF. This chain uses TRBV18 with TRBJ1-2; D is uncertain. The V end was cut by 3 bases, the J end by 2 bases, with 10 bases between. The CDR3 covers 14 residues. The germline gives CDR1 KGHSH, CDR2 LQKENI.

The chain has TRBV7-6 and TRBJ2-3, with D uncertain. Per the germline V gene, CDR1 is SGHVS and CDR2 is FNYEAQ. The CDR3 contains 15 residues. V was pared by 1 base and J by 2 bases, with 10 bases between. This chain's CDR3 is CASSLDQRTTDTQYF. CDR3 nucleotide sequence: TGTGCCAGCAGCTTAGACCAGCGAACCACAGATACGCAGTATTTT.

V and J are TRBV4-1 and TRBJ1-4, with 9 nucleotides matching TRBD1. The length of the CDR3 is 15 residues. After removal of 1 base from V and 8 bases from J, the junction contained 5 bases not matched to a gene. The V gene's germline CDR1 is MGHRA and CDR2 YSYEKL. The CDR3 coding sequence is TGCGCCAGCAGCCAAGGGGACAGGGTAACGGAAAAACTGTTTTTT. Protein sequence: CASSQGDRVTEKLFF.

V and J are TRBV7-2 and TRBJ1-3, with 9 bases fitting TRBD1. The CDR3 is made up of 15 amino acids. Germline values: CDR1 SGHTA, CDR2 FQGNSA. Unmatched junction bases numbered 7, after V lost 5 bases and J lost 5 bases. The CDR3 protein is CASSPWTGVRNTIYF. As DNA, the CDR3 is TGTGCCAGCAGCCCCTGGACAGGGGTCAGAAACACCATATATTTT. The whole variable domain, remainder taken from reference TRBV7-2 and TRBJ1-3, is GAGVSQSPSNKVTEKGKDVELRCDPISGHTALYWYRQSLGQGLEFLIYFQGNSAPDKSGLPSDRFSAERTGGSVSTLTIQRTQQEDSAVYLCASSPWTGVRNTIYFGEGSWLTVV.

The V and J genes are TRBV5-4 and TRBJ1-2; a possible D gene is TRBD1 (6 bases). With 0 bases removed from V and 7 bases from J, the gap between germline ends came to 19 bases. The CDR3 runs to 16 residues. CDR1 is SGHNT and CDR2 is YYREEE in the germline V gene (reference sequence). CDR3 region: CASSLGQVPSVGGYTF. The CDR3 DNA reads as TGTGCCAGCAGCTTGGGACAGGTCCCTAGTGTCGGTGGCTACACCTTC. Supplemented by reference TRBV5-4 and TRBJ1-2, the full variable domain reads ETGVTQSPTHLIKTRGQQVTLRCSSQSGHNTVSWYQQALGQGPQFIFQYYREEENGRGNFPPRFSGLQFPNYSSELNVNALELDDSALYLCASSLGQVPSVGGYTFGSGTRLTVV.

V and J are TRBV4-3 and TRBJ2-5; tentatively, D is TRBD2 (6 bases). Per the germline V gene, CDR1 is LGHNA and CDR2 is YSLEER. This CDR3 region has 14 residues. V gave up 3 bases and J gave up 5 bases, with 13 bases separating them. The CDR3 is CASSQETSRETQYF. Written as DNA, the CDR3 is TGCGCCAGCAGCCAGGAAACTAGCCGGGAGACCCAGTACTTC.

The genes are TRBV19 and TRBJ1-2, with D perhaps matching TRBD1 (6 bases). Germline CDR1 and CDR2: LNHDA and SQIVND (reference sequence). The V gene lost 4 bases and the J gene lost 10 bases, with 16 bases spanning the gap. CDR3 length: 13 amino acids. CDR3 in amino acids: CASSTDRISPYTF. The CDR3 bases are TGTGCCAGTAGTACCGACAGGATCTCCCCCTACACCTTC.

This chain joins TRBV7-9 and TRBJ1-2, with D unresolved. The length of the CDR3 is 13 residues. CDR1 is SEHNR, CDR2 FQNEAQ, per germline (reference sequence). Trimming stripped 1 base from V and 2 bases from J, with 5 bases between. Here the CDR3 DNA reads TGTGCCAGCAGCTTAGTACTGAACTATGGCTACACCTTC. It codes for CASSLVLNYGYTF.

This clone was seen more than once but under ten times. The gene calls are TRBV7-9 and TRBJ1-4, with D perhaps TRBD1 (5 bases). With 3 bases removed from V and 4 bases from J, the gap between germline ends came to 9 bases. Germline CDR1 and CDR2: SEHNR and FQNEAQ (reference sequence). The CDR3 contains 14 residues. The CDR3 sequence: CASSLARDNEKLFF. The CDR3 DNA sequence: TGTGCCAGCAGCTTGGCCAGGGATAATGAAAAACTGTTTTTT.

In this sample, this clone turned up a few times. The chain is built from TRBV6-5 and TRBJ1-1; 8 nucleotides line up with TRBD1. The CDR3 runs to 15 residues. V lost 7 bases and J lost 1; bases outside the gene matches: 8. Germline V gene lookup returns CDR1 MNHEY and CDR2 SVGAGI. CDR3 sequence: CASMVQGATNTEAFF. CDR3 nucleotides: TGTGCCAGCATGGTCCAGGGGGCCACGAACACTGAAGCTTTCTTT.

The table lists this clone with a few counts. This sample includes further DNA sequences coding for the same CDR3. The V call is TRBV4-2, the J call TRBJ2-7; a weak D match, TRBD2 (7 bases). Between the trimmed V and J ends, which lost 0 bases and 2 bases, there was a span of 11 bases. CDR1 is LGHNA and CDR2 is YNFKEQ in the germline V gene. There are 15 residues in the CDR3. The CDR3 region is CASSQDRGGTYEQYF. The DNA for the CDR3 is TGTGCCAGCAGCCAAGATAGGGGGGGTACCTACGAGCAGTACTTC.

The CDR3 sequence: CAWSLGALHNQPQHF. The CDR3 coding sequence is TGTGCCTGGAGTTTGGGGGCGCTTCACAATCAGCCCCAGCATTTT. The V gene is TRBV30, the J gene TRBJ1-5; perhaps TRBD1 as D (6 bases). The CDR3 covers 15 residues. CDR1 is GTSNPN, CDR2 SVGIG, per germline (reference sequence). V lost 2 bases, J lost 3 bases, and 14 bases lay in between.

V usage is TRBV7-6 and J usage is TRBJ2-5, with a tentative D call TRBD1 (6 bases). The CDR3 has 15 residues. V was trimmed by 5 bases and J by 2 bases, leaving 15 bases between them. Germline CDR1 reads SGHVS; CDR2 reads FNYEAQ. The DNA of the CDR3 is TGTGCCAGCAGCCGCCGACTCGGGACACAAGAGACCCAGTACTTC. It encodes CASSRRLGTQETQYF.

This sequence joins TRBV9 and TRBJ1-6; 8 bases match TRBD1. This CDR3 has 15 amino acids. From germline, CDR1 is SGDLS and CDR2 YYNGEE. Germline trimming cut 5 bases from V and 7 bases from J; bases unmatched to any gene: 8. The CDR3, as DNA: TGTGCCAGCAGGGCTGGACAGGGACAAAATTCACCCCTCCACTTT. Encoded protein: CASRAGQGQNSPLHF.

The rearrangement uses TRBV6-2 or TRBV6-3 and TRBJ1-2, with unresolved D. Trimming removed 5 bases from V and 3 bases from J, with 10 bases in between. This CDR3 spans 13 amino acids. Germline CDR1 is MNHEY and CDR2 is SVGEGT. In DNA, the CDR3 is TGTGCCAGCAGTCCGGCCGGGGACTATGGCTACACCTTC. Translation: CASSPAGDYGYTF.

This chain joins TRBV18 and TRBJ2-1, with 9 bases fitting TRBD2. V shed 2 bases and J 5 bases; nucleotides not matched to a gene: 7. This CDR3 is built from 16 residues. Germline V gene lookup returns CDR1 KGHSH and CDR2 LQKENI. For the CDR3, the DNA is TGTGCCAGCTCACCAGGGGCTAGCGGGGTCAACAATGAGCAGTTCTTC. This translates into CASSPGASGVNNEQFF.

V and J are TRBV6-5 and TRBJ1-6, with 9 bases matching TRBD1. The CDR3 extends over 15 amino acids. Trimming removed 6 bases from V and 9 bases from J; junction bases left unmatched: 9. Looked up from germline, CDR1 is MNHEY and CDR2 is SVGAGI. Written as DNA, the CDR3 is TGTGCCAGCAGGATCCGGGACAGGGCTCGTTCACCCCTCCACTTT. This sequence encodes CASRIRDRARSPLHF.

The V call is TRBV5-1, the J call TRBJ2-7; 9 nucleotides align to TRBD1. V was pared by 0 bases and J by 5 bases, with 6 bases of the junction left unmatched. This CDR3 has 15 residues. Germline CDR1 SGHRS, CDR2 YFSETQ. The CDR3 sequence: CASSLANRGQNEQYF. The CDR3 DNA reads as TGCGCCAGCAGCTTGGCAAACAGGGGGCAAAACGAGCAGTACTTC.

This sequence joins TRBV28 and TRBJ2-2; 10 bases fit TRBD1. CDR1 MDHEN and CDR2 SYDVKM come from the germline V gene. The CDR3 extends over 16 amino acids. The ends lost 6 bases at V and 8 bases at J; junction bases unmatched: 12. The CDR3 reads CASSPTGQGHPGELFF. The CDR3 nucleotides read TGTGCCAGCAGCCCAACGGGACAGGGGCATCCGGGGGAGCTGTTTTTT.

V gene TRBV27 combines with J gene TRBJ1-6; D is ambiguous. CDR1 and CDR2 (germline): MNHEY, SMNVEV (reference sequence). V dropped 2 bases and J dropped 3 bases, with 8 bases sitting between them. The CDR3 consists of 15 residues. The CDR3 bases are TGTGCCAGCAGTTTAGGGCCATTCTATAATTCACCCCTCCACTTT. It codes for CASSLGPFYNSPLHF.

The chain links TRBV18 to TRBJ1-3; 8 nucleotides match TRBD1. Germline loops: CDR1 KGHSH, CDR2 LQKENI. The CDR3 runs to 15 residues. Unmatched junction bases numbered 4, after V lost 5 bases and J lost 1 base. The chain's CDR3 is CASSSQGASGNTIYF. In nucleotides, the CDR3 is TGTGCCAGCTCATCCCAGGGGGCGTCTGGAAACACCATATATTTT.